This T cell receptor beta chain was recorded in a study of T cells after yellow fever vaccination. V was clipped by 2 bases and J by 6 bases; unmatched bases: 8. The CDR3 covers 16 residues. Germline assignment: CDR1 MNHEY and CDR2 SMNVEV (reference sequence). Universal primer sites and UMIs were introduced during 5'RACE template-switching synthesis of TCR cDNA. TCRdb re-called the 5' RACE reads with MiXCR, one entry per CDR3 protein. Here the sample spans 100,000 to 150,000 distinct CDR3 sequences, 13% to 15% being singletons. Study-level points and caveats: Most primary-vaccination clones recurred post-booster (roughly 96% CD4, over 70% CD8). A minor fraction of clonotypes spanned both CD4 and CD8 compartments.

This clonotype was found many times. Its specificity is unknown. The input for sequencing was CD8+ T cells sorted from PBMCs, taken 5 days after the yellow fever booster vaccination. The clonotype comes from a man aged 18 to 30 who received the YFV17D yellow fever vaccine. The genes are TRBV27 and TRBJ2-3; TRBD2 aligns across 10 bases. CDR3 in DNA: TGTGCCAGCAGTTTAGACCCAGCGGGGGGGCCCGATACGCAGTATTTT. Its protein product is CASSLDPAGGPDTQYF.